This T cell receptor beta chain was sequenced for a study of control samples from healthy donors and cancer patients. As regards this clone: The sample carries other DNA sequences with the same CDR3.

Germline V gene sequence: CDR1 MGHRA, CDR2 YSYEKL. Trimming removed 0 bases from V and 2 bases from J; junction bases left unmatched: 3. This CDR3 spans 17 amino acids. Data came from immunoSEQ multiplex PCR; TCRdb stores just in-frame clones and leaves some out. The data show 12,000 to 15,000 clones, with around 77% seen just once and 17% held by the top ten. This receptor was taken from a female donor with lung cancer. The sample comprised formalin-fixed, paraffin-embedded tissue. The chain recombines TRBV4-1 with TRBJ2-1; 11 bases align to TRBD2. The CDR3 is CASSQDPGLAAYNEQFF. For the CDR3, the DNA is TGCGCCAGCAGCCAAGACCCGGGACTAGCGGCCTACAATGAGCAGTTCTTC.